Each of the 3 T cell receptor beta chains below was sequenced from the same sample in a study of T-cell reconstitution after alpha-beta-depleted transplantation in children. Unique molecular identifiers were incorporated into the prepared TCRbeta library. TCRdb used MiXCR to reprocess the PCR reads, holding one entry per CDR3 protein. This table holds approximately 800,000 distinct CDR3 sequences, around 15% found once. This specimen consisted of PBMCs, mostly from graft donor cells, obtained 360 days after TCRalphabeta/CD19-depleted stem cell transplant. These receptors came from a male patient aged 5 to 17 who had a stem cell transplant for acute lymphoblastic leukemia, so the T cells may come from the graft donor.

This clonotype was seen a few times. The CDR3 DNA sequence: TGCGCCAGCAGCCTAATTAAAGGAGGAGGAGAGACCCAGTACTTC. Encoded protein: CASSLIKGGGETQYF. This rearrangement joins TRBV5-1 to TRBJ2-5, with TRBD2 as a possible D gene (5 bases). This CDR3 comprises 15 residues. Germline V gene data show CDR1 as SGHRS and CDR2 as YFSETQ. V lost 4 bases and J lost 4, with 17 bases in between.

The chain employs TRBV7-9 and TRBJ1-1; 10 bases agree with TRBD1. Trimming cost V 2 bases and J 4 bases; bases outside gene matches: 7. This CDR3 region has 16 residues. Germline-derived CDR1 and CDR2 are SEHNR and FQNEAQ (reference sequence). CDR3: CASSLPWTGGPTEAFF. The CDR3 DNA sequence: TGTGCCAGCAGCTTACCCTGGACAGGGGGTCCCACTGAAGCTTTCTTT. The whole variable domain, remainder taken from reference TRBV7-9 and TRBJ1-1, is DTGVSQNPRHKITKRGQNVTFRCDPISEHNRLYWYRQTLGQGPEFLTYFQNEAQLEKSRLLSDRFSAERPKGSFSTLEIQRTEQGDSAMYLCASSLPWTGGPTEAFFGQGTRLTVV.

This clonotype was counted many times. This chain uses TRBV5-1 with TRBJ2-7; perhaps D is TRBD1 or TRBD2 (7 bases each). The V end lost 4 bases, the J end lost 1 base, and 18 bases lay between the germline ends. The CDR3 loop spans 16 amino acids. Looked up from germline, CDR1 is SGHRS and CDR2 is YFSETQ. The CDR3 region is CASSLSAGTASYEQYF. The CDR3 DNA reads TGCGCCAGCAGCCTCTCAGCGGGGACAGCTTCCTACGAGCAGTACTTC.